The rows below give T cell receptor beta chains drawn from one sample of a study of cytomegalovirus exposure and HLA in healthy donors. The table came from immunoSEQ multiplex PCR; TCRdb's copy has only in-frame clones and leaves some out. This sample has about 190,000 clones, with 65% to 85% found just once. The sample taken for sequencing was PBMCs. Receptors were obtained from a woman aged 18 to 35 in good health and CMV-seronegative. CDR3s include the opening cysteine and the closing phenylalanine or tryptophan. D genes are given only for firm matches. Rows may omit the clone size; those that give it use once, few, many or a size class.

D gene	clone size	V gene	J gene	CDR3 DNA	CDR3 protein
TRBD1	-	TRBV29-1	TRBJ1-2	TGCAGCGTGGGGAACAGGGGGGACTATGGCTACACCTTC	CSVGNRGDYGYTF
-	-	TRBV5-1	TRBJ1-2	TGCGCCAGCAGCTATTCAGACTATGGCTACACCTTC	CASSYSDYGYTF
-	-	TRBV6-1	TRBJ1-4	TGTGCCAGCAGTGAAACAGGGAATGCGCGTGAAAAACTGTTTTTT	CASSETGNAREKLFF
-	-	TRBV7-9	TRBJ2-7	TGTGCCAGCAGCCGCGGACAACACGAGCAGTACTTC	CASSRGQHEQYF
-	-	TRBV5-1	TRBJ2-5	TGCGCCAGCAGCGAGTTGTGGCAGGGGTTAAGAGAGACCCAGTACTTC	CASSELWQGLRETQYF
TRBD1	-	TRBV2	TRBJ2-6	TGTGCCAGCAGTGATTTCTCCTCGGACAGGGCCTTCTCTGGGGCCAACGTCCTGACTTTC	CASSDFSSDRAFSGANVLTF
-	-	TRBV6-1	TRBJ1-5	TGTGCCAGCAGTGAGGGAGGAGATAGCAATCAGCCCCAGCATTTT	CASSEGGDSNQPQHF
-	-	TRBV27	TRBJ1-1	TGTGCCAGCAGCGAGGACAGTACTAAAGCTTTCTTT	CASSEDSTKAFF
-	-	TRBV10-3	TRBJ1-4	TGTGCCACACGTGCGGGGACTAATGAAAAACTGTTTTTT	CATRAGTNEKLFF
-	-	TRBV28	TRBJ1-1	TGTGCCAGCACCGAAGTGGGACAGAACACTGAAGCTTTCTTT	CASTEVGQNTEAFF
-	-	TRBV10-3	TRBJ1-1	TGTGCCATCAACCAGGGAAGTAGGGCAACTGAAGCTTTCTTT	CAINQGSRATEAFF
TRBD2	once	TRBV5-6	TRBJ2-7	TGTGCCAGCAGCTACACCCCGGGACTAGCGGCCTACGAGCAGTACTTC	CASSYTPGLAAYEQYF
TRBD2	-	TRBV19	TRBJ2-3	TGTGCCAGTAGGAGCGGGGGGGCAGGAGATACGCAGTATTTT	CASRSGGAGDTQYF
-	few	TRBV19	TRBJ2-1	TGTGCCAGTAGTATAAGAGCTGAGCAGTTCTTC	CASSIRAEQFF
-	few	TRBV28	TRBJ1-4	TGTGCCAGCAGCTCTCCAAGGAGGGCCACCAATGAAAAACTGTTTTTT	CASSSPRRATNEKLFF
-	-	TRBV7-3	TRBJ2-1	TGTGCCAGCAGCTTTTTAGGCGGGGAATACAATGAGCAGTTCTTC	CASSFLGGEYNEQFF
-	-	TRBV9	TRBJ2-7	TGTGCCAGCAGCAATTCGGGCTACGAGCAGTACTTC	CASSNSGYEQYF
-	-	TRBV19	TRBJ1-2	TGTGCCAGTAATGACAGGTTCAGGGCTAACTATGGCTACACCTTC	CASNDRFRANYGYTF
TRBD1	-	TRBV7-3	TRBJ2-1	TGTGCCAGCAGCTATACAGGGGCAGGTGAGCAGTTCTTC	CASSYTGAGEQFF
-	-	TRBV28	TRBJ2-7	TGTGCCAGCAGTTTCAGGCAGATCTCCTACGAGCAGTACTTC	CASSFRQISYEQYF
TRBD2	-	TRBV6-5	TRBJ2-5	TGTGCCAGCAGTTACACTAGCGGCGAGGGAGAGACCCAGTACTTC	CASSYTSGEGETQYF
TRBD2	few	TRBV5-5	TRBJ2-1	TGTGCCAGCAGCTTGGTTCGACTAGCGGACGTCGGGGAGCAGTTCTTC	CASSLVRLADVGEQFF
-	-	TRBV7-9	TRBJ1-2	TGTGCCAGCAGCCATGATGGCTACACCTTC	CASSHDGYTF
TRBD2	-	TRBV7-2	TRBJ2-7	TGTGCCAGCAGCTTAGACGGACTAGCGGGGGGCTACGAGCAGTACTTC	CASSLDGLAGGYEQYF
TRBD2	-	TRBV10-3	TRBJ2-7	TGTGCCATCAGCCCTAGCGGGACCTACGAGCAGTACTTC	CAISPSGTYEQYF
-	-	TRBV10-2	TRBJ2-3	TGCGCCAGCAGTGAGCGAAGGGGGTCGTCAGATACGCAGTATTTT	CASSERRGSSDTQYF
TRBD2	-	TRBV9	TRBJ2-3	TGTGCCAGCAGCGTGGGACTAGCGGCCACAGATACGCAGTATTTT	CASSVGLAATDTQYF
TRBD1	-	TRBV5-1	TRBJ1-2	TGCGCCAGCAATCCGGACAGGGGACGGTGGGGCTACACCTTC	CASNPDRGRWGYTF
-	-	TRBV28	TRBJ1-5	TGTGCCAGCAGTTTGAGTGTTAGCAATCAGCCCCAGCATTTT	CASSLSVSNQPQHF
TRBD1	-	TRBV5-1	TRBJ2-1	TGCGCCAGCAGCTTGGTGGGGGACAGCTCCTACAATGAGCAGTTCTTC	CASSLVGDSSYNEQFF